A selection of T cell receptor beta chains follows, all from one sample in a study of T cells after yellow fever vaccination. Via MiXCR, TCRdb re-called the 5' RACE reads, giving one row per CDR3 protein. The top ten hold 14% to 15% of the sample, which has 40,000 or so distinct CDR3 sequences, roughly 7% seen once. This sample comprised CD8+ T cells not binding an NS4B(214-222) dextramer, sorted from PBMCs, obtained 45 days after the yellow fever booster vaccination. Receptors were obtained from a man aged 30-40 years who received the YFV17D yellow fever vaccine. The CDR3 runs from the conserved cysteine through the conserved F or W. Fields, in order: D gene, clone size, J gene, V gene, CDR3 DNA, CDR3 protein. A D gene is named only where the DNA matches it firmly. The listing skips clone size in some rows; elsewhere it reads once, few, many or a size class.

d_call: TRBD2
clone_size: many
j_call: TRBJ2-1
v_call: TRBV4-3
cdr3_nt: TGCGCCAGCAGCCAAGATTGGTCTGGACTAGCGCAGGACAATGAGCAGTTCTTC
cdr3_aa: CASSQDWSGLAQDNEQFF

d_call: .
clone_size: many
j_call: TRBJ1-4
v_call: TRBV7-8
cdr3_nt: TGTGCCAGCAGCGAAGGACGAGTTGAAAAACTGTTTTTT
cdr3_aa: CASSEGRVEKLFF

d_call: TRBD2
clone_size: many
j_call: TRBJ2-1
v_call: TRBV5-1
cdr3_nt: TGCGCCAGCAGCTTGTCCTATCTAGCGGGAGGGTTCCATGAGCAGTTCTTC
cdr3_aa: CASSLSYLAGGFHEQFF

d_call: TRBD2
clone_size: .
j_call: TRBJ2-1
v_call: TRBV6-4
cdr3_nt: TGTGCCAGCGGTGGACTAGCGGGAGGGTACGACGGAAATGAGCAGTTCTTC
cdr3_aa: CASGGLAGGYDGNEQFF

d_call: TRBD1
clone_size: few
j_call: TRBJ2-7
v_call: TRBV29-1
cdr3_nt: TGCAGCGCACTGACAGGGCCCACCTACGAGCAGTACTTC
cdr3_aa: CSALTGPTYEQYF

d_call: .
clone_size: many
j_call: TRBJ1-2
v_call: TRBV7-9
cdr3_nt: TGTGCCAGCAGCTCTAAATGTTGTGGCTACACCTTC
cdr3_aa: CASSSKCCGYTF

d_call: TRBD2
clone_size: .
j_call: TRBJ2-1
v_call: TRBV24-1
cdr3_nt: TGTGCCACCAGTGACCGACTAGCGGGAGGGTCCTACAATGAGCAGTTCTTC
cdr3_aa: CATSDRLAGGSYNEQFF

d_call: .
clone_size: many
j_call: TRBJ2-3
v_call: TRBV7-2
cdr3_nt: TGTGCCAGCAGCTTAGGGCAGACAGACTTCACAGATACGCAGTATTTT
cdr3_aa: CASSLGQTDFTDTQYF

d_call: TRBD2
clone_size: many
j_call: TRBJ2-3
v_call: TRBV6-2/TRBV6-3
cdr3_nt: TGTGCCAGCAGAGAGACTCTGACTAGCGGGAGTGAGACGCAGTATTTT
cdr3_aa: CASRETLTSGSETQYF

d_call: TRBD2
clone_size: .
j_call: TRBJ2-1
v_call: TRBV20-1
cdr3_nt: TGCAGTGCTAGAGATCTTAGGCGGGAGGCTCACAATGAGCAGTTCTTC
cdr3_aa: CSARDLRREAHNEQFF

d_call: .
clone_size: many
j_call: TRBJ1-1
v_call: TRBV14
cdr3_nt: TGTGCCAGCAGCCGCTTTGGGGGGTCCGACACTGAAGCTTTCTTT
cdr3_aa: CASSRFGGSDTEAFF

d_call: .
clone_size: many
j_call: TRBJ1-2
v_call: TRBV24-1
cdr3_nt: TGTGCCACCAGTGATGCCCCGATGGACTATGGCTACACCTTC
cdr3_aa: CATSDAPMDYGYTF

d_call: TRBD2
clone_size: many
j_call: TRBJ2-3
v_call: TRBV7-9
cdr3_nt: TGTGCCAGCAGCTTTGGCGGGAGACTTGAGAATACGCAGTATTTT
cdr3_aa: CASSFGGRLENTQYF

d_call: .
clone_size: many
j_call: TRBJ2-3
v_call: TRBV28
cdr3_nt: TGTGCCAGCAGTTTATTTGATACGCAGTATTTT
cdr3_aa: CASSLFDTQYF

d_call: .
clone_size: many
j_call: TRBJ2-2
v_call: TRBV5-6
cdr3_nt: TGTGCCAGCAGCTTGTCTGGGACCACCACCGGGGAGCTGTTTTTT
cdr3_aa: CASSLSGTTTGELFF

d_call: .
clone_size: many
j_call: TRBJ2-7
v_call: TRBV11-2
cdr3_nt: TGTGCCAGCAGCTTAATCGCAGGGTCCAACTACGAGCAGTACTTC
cdr3_aa: CASSLIAGSNYEQYF

d_call: .
clone_size: many
j_call: TRBJ2-6
v_call: TRBV6-2/TRBV6-3
cdr3_nt: TGTGCCAGCAGCACTTGGGGGACTGGGGCCAACGTCCTGACTTTC
cdr3_aa: CASSTWGTGANVLTF

d_call: TRBD2
clone_size: many
j_call: TRBJ2-1
v_call: TRBV6-5
cdr3_nt: TGTGCCTCTACAGCGGGAAGGAATGAGCAGTTCTTC
cdr3_aa: CASTAGRNEQFF

d_call: TRBD2
clone_size: many
j_call: TRBJ2-7
v_call: TRBV12-3/TRBV12-4
cdr3_nt: TGTGCCAGCAGTTCGGGACTAGCGGATGAGCAGTACTTC
cdr3_aa: CASSSGLADEQYF

d_call: TRBD2
clone_size: many
j_call: TRBJ2-7
v_call: TRBV12-3/TRBV12-4
cdr3_nt: TGTGCCAGCGGGACTACTGAACACTACGAGCAGTACTTC
cdr3_aa: CASGTTEHYEQYF

d_call: .
clone_size: many
j_call: TRBJ2-7
v_call: TRBV12-3/TRBV12-4
cdr3_nt: TGTGCCAGCAGCCTAAGTATGGTGCCAGACCGCTACGAGCAGTACTTC
cdr3_aa: CASSLSMVPDRYEQYF

d_call: .
clone_size: many
j_call: TRBJ2-3
v_call: TRBV9
cdr3_nt: TGTGCCAGCAGCGCCATTGGGAACACAGATACGCAGTATTTT
cdr3_aa: CASSAIGNTDTQYF

d_call: .
clone_size: .
j_call: TRBJ2-7
v_call: TRBV19
cdr3_nt: TGTGCCAGTAGTATTCTCAGGGACCACGAGCAGTACTTC
cdr3_aa: CASSILRDHEQYF

d_call: .
clone_size: many
j_call: TRBJ2-7
v_call: TRBV7-3
cdr3_nt: TGTGCCAGCAGCTTAGGCGTCGGGACCTACGAGCAGTACTTC
cdr3_aa: CASSLGVGTYEQYF

d_call: .
clone_size: many
j_call: TRBJ2-3
v_call: TRBV30
cdr3_nt: TGTGCCACTCTGGATGGGGATACGCAGTATTTT
cdr3_aa: CATLDGDTQYF

d_call: .
clone_size: .
j_call: TRBJ2-4
v_call: TRBV10-3
cdr3_nt: TGTGTCATCAGTGATACAGACAGACTAGCCAAAAACATTCAGTACTTC
cdr3_aa: CVISDTDRLAKNIQYF

d_call: TRBD1
clone_size: .
j_call: TRBJ2-7
v_call: TRBV5-4
cdr3_nt: TGTGCCAGCAGCTGGGGGGTAGGGACAGGGATCTACGAGCAGTACTTC
cdr3_aa: CASSWGVGTGIYEQYF

d_call: .
clone_size: many
j_call: TRBJ2-3
v_call: TRBV6-2/TRBV6-3
cdr3_nt: TGTGCCAGCGGGTTCGACACAGATACGCAGTATTTT
cdr3_aa: CASGFDTDTQYF

d_call: .
clone_size: many
j_call: TRBJ2-3
v_call: TRBV7-2
cdr3_nt: TGTGCCAGCAGCTCCAGACAAGGTCCACTCACAGATACGCAGTATTTT
cdr3_aa: CASSSRQGPLTDTQYF

d_call: TRBD2
clone_size: few
j_call: TRBJ2-2
v_call: TRBV5-6
cdr3_nt: TGTGCCAGCAGCACCTGGACTAGCGGGAGGGCTGGGGAGCTGTTTTTT
cdr3_aa: CASSTWTSGRAGELFF

d_call: TRBD1
clone_size: many
j_call: TRBJ2-1
v_call: TRBV29-1
cdr3_nt: TGCAGCGTTCCACTAGGACAGGGGTTCTATGAGCAGTTCTTC
cdr3_aa: CSVPLGQGFYEQFF

d_call: .
clone_size: many
j_call: TRBJ2-1
v_call: TRBV6-4
cdr3_nt: TGTGCCAGCAGTGATAGGCCGAGCGCCTACAATGAGCAGTTCTTC
cdr3_aa: CASSDRPSAYNEQFF

d_call: TRBD2
clone_size: .
j_call: TRBJ2-1
v_call: TRBV29-1
cdr3_nt: TGCAGCGTTTTCGGGACAGGGGGGACTAGCGGGACCGATGAGCAGTTCTTC
cdr3_aa: CSVFGTGGTSGTDEQFF

d_call: .
clone_size: many
j_call: TRBJ2-7
v_call: TRBV20-1
cdr3_nt: TGCAGTGCTAGAGCCCGGCATACTACCTACGAGCAGTACTTC
cdr3_aa: CSARARHTTYEQYF

d_call: .
clone_size: few
j_call: TRBJ2-7
v_call: TRBV5-1
cdr3_nt: TGCGCCAGCAGCTCATCGCCCTCCTACGAGCAGTACTTC
cdr3_aa: CASSSSPSYEQYF

d_call: .
clone_size: .
j_call: TRBJ1-2
v_call: TRBV20-1
cdr3_nt: TGCAGTGCCAGCGATGGTCTTAACTATGGCTACACCTTC
cdr3_aa: CSASDGLNYGYTF

d_call: TRBD2
clone_size: few
j_call: TRBJ2-3
v_call: TRBV4-3
cdr3_nt: TGCGCCAGCAGCCAGAACCCTAGCGGGAGTGGGGATACGCAGTATTTT
cdr3_aa: CASSQNPSGSGDTQYF

d_call: .
clone_size: many
j_call: TRBJ2-1
v_call: TRBV6-5
cdr3_nt: TGTGCCAGCAGTTACGGGACTCCCTACAATGAGCAGTTCTTC
cdr3_aa: CASSYGTPYNEQFF

d_call: .
clone_size: many
j_call: TRBJ2-7
v_call: TRBV14
cdr3_nt: TGTGCCAGCAGCCAAGGATTTTCCTACGAGCAGTACTTC
cdr3_aa: CASSQGFSYEQYF

d_call: .
clone_size: many
j_call: TRBJ2-7
v_call: TRBV7-9
cdr3_nt: TGTGCCAGCAGCCCCCAACAGGGTACCTACGAGCAGTACTTC
cdr3_aa: CASSPQQGTYEQYF

d_call: .
clone_size: many
j_call: TRBJ2-5
v_call: TRBV27
cdr3_nt: TGTGCCACCTCCTCCCTGGGCGCCCTTCGGGAGACCCAGTACTTC
cdr3_aa: CATSSLGALRETQYF

d_call: .
clone_size: many
j_call: TRBJ2-5
v_call: TRBV3-1
cdr3_nt: TGTGCCAGCAGCCAAGATACAGATACCTGGGAGACCCAGTACTTC
cdr3_aa: CASSQDTDTWETQYF

d_call: TRBD2
clone_size: .
j_call: TRBJ2-1
v_call: TRBV2
cdr3_nt: TGTGCCAGCAGAGGACTAGCCGGAGGTGAGCAGTTCTTC
cdr3_aa: CASRGLAGGEQFF

d_call: .
clone_size: many
j_call: TRBJ2-2
v_call: TRBV7-3
cdr3_nt: TGTGCCAGCAGCTTAAACGGGGGTTTGGCCGGGGAGCTGTTTTTT
cdr3_aa: CASSLNGGLAGELFF

d_call: TRBD2
clone_size: many
j_call: TRBJ2-1
v_call: TRBV19
cdr3_nt: TGTGCCAGTAGTATAGAAGGGCTAGCGGGAGGCAATGAGCAGTTCTTC
cdr3_aa: CASSIEGLAGGNEQFF

d_call: TRBD2
clone_size: many
j_call: TRBJ2-1
v_call: TRBV2
cdr3_nt: TGTGCCAGCAGGGAAAGCCTTAGCGGGAGCATCTACAATGAGCAGTTCTTC
cdr3_aa: CASRESLSGSIYNEQFF

d_call: .
clone_size: many
j_call: TRBJ2-2
v_call: TRBV11-2
cdr3_nt: TGTGCCAGCAGCACAGGGACGGGGAGTTGGTTGATAACCGGGGAGCTGTTTTTT
cdr3_aa: CASSTGTGSWLITGELFF

d_call: .
clone_size: many
j_call: TRBJ1-2
v_call: TRBV29-1
cdr3_nt: TGCAGCGTTGGCCCAACCCATGACTATGGCTACACCTTC
cdr3_aa: CSVGPTHDYGYTF

d_call: TRBD2
clone_size: few
j_call: TRBJ2-1
v_call: TRBV19
cdr3_nt: TGTGCCAGTAGCAGCAGACTAGCGGGGTACAATGAGCAGTTCTTC
cdr3_aa: CASSSRLAGYNEQFF

d_call: TRBD2
clone_size: many
j_call: TRBJ2-1
v_call: TRBV20-1
cdr3_nt: TGCAGTGCTAGAGATATCCCTAGCGGGTCTAATGAGCAGTTCTTC
cdr3_aa: CSARDIPSGSNEQFF

d_call: TRBD2
clone_size: many
j_call: TRBJ2-7
v_call: TRBV7-2
cdr3_nt: TGTGCCAGCAGCTGGACTAGCGGCCCCTACGAGCAGTACTTC
cdr3_aa: CASSWTSGPYEQYF

d_call: .
clone_size: many
j_call: TRBJ1-4
v_call: TRBV6-5
cdr3_nt: TGTGCCAGCAGTCACGGGGGAAAACTGTTTTTT
cdr3_aa: CASSHGGKLFF